This T cell receptor (beta chain) appears in the sequencing data of a study of shared clonotypes between healthy human individuals. Turning to the study itself: With ages of 18 to 49, the donors were a couple of women and a few men.

Each sample came from a Caucasian adult donor living in Nashville, Tennessee. The table came from immunoSEQ multiplex PCR; TCRdb's copy has only in-frame clones and leaves some out. Here the sample spans about 1.5 million clones, roughly 96% being singletons. V was trimmed by 0 bases and J by 6 bases, leaving 16 bases between them. CDR3 length: 15 residues. Germline CDR1 and CDR2: SGHRS and YFSETQ. This clone was found once. Sequences were obtained from naive CD4+ T cells sorted from blood. Subset in this sample: CD45RA+ positively selected. The source is a young man in good health. V usage is TRBV5-1 and J usage is TRBJ2-7; D is perhaps TRBD1 or TRBD2 (7 bases each). The CDR3 nucleotides are TGCGCCAGCAGCTTGGGCGACAGGGAGGGAGGCGAGCAGTACTTC. It translates to CASSLGDREGGEQYF. The whole variable domain, filled in from reference TRBV5-1 and TRBJ2-7, reads KAGVTQTPRYLIKTRGQQVTLSCSPISGHRSVSWYQQTPGQGLQFLFEYFSETQRNKGNFPGRFSGRQFSNSRSEMNVSTLELGDSALYLCASSLGDREGGEQYFGPGTRLTVT.